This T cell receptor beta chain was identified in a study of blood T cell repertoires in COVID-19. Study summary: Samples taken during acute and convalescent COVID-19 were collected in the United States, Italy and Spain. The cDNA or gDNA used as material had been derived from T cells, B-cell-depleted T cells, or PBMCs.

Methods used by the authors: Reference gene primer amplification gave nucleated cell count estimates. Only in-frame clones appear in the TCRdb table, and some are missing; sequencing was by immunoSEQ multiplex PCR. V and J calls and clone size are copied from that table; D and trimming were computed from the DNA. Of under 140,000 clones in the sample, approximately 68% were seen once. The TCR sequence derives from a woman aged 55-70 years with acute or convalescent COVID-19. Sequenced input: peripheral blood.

CDR3 in amino acids: CASSLGSGTGDQPQHF. The CDR3 DNA sequence: TGTGCCAGCAGCTTAGGATCCGGGACAGGGGATCAGCCCCAGCATTTT. This chain joins TRBV7-9 and TRBJ1-5; 10 bases align to TRBD1. The trim removed 1 base at V and 5 bases at J, leaving 5 bases unmatched. Germline V gives CDR1 SEHNR, CDR2 FQNEAQ (reference sequence). This CDR3 is built from 16 residues.